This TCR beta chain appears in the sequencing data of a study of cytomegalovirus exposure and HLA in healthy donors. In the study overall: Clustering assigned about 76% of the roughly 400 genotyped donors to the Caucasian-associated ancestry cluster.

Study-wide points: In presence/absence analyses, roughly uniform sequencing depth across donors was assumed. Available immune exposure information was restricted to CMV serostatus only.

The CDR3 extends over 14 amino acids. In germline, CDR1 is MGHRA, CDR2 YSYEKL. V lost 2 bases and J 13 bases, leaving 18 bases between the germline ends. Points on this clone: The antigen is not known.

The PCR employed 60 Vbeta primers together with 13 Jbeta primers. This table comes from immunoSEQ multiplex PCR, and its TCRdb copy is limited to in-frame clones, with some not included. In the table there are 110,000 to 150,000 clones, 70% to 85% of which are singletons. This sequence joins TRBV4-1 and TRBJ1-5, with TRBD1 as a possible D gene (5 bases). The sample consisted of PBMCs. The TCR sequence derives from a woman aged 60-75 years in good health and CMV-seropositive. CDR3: CASSQLLAVTEQHF. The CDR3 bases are TGCGCCAGCAGCCAACTTTTGGCGGTGACAGAACAGCATTTT.